The 15 T cell receptor beta chains reported below all come from one sample, sequenced in a study of beta chain features in type 1 diabetes. Since all of the isolated RNA was reverse transcribed, expressed TCRB transcripts were what got sequenced. Only in-frame clones appear in the TCRdb table, and some are missing; sequencing was by immunoSEQ multiplex PCR. Counted here are more than 30,000 clones, 50% to 75% occurring once; the ten biggest clones make up over 2%. Material: Tregs from blood. These receptors came from a woman in her twenties or thirties in good health.

This clone was recorded a few times. The J gene is TRBJ2-3, the V gene TRBV10-3; D is unclear. Trimming took 4 bases from V and 2 from J, leaving 10 bases between them. Germline loops: CDR1 ENHRY, CDR2 SYGVKD. This CDR3 is 14 amino acids long. The CDR3: CAISVRSDTDTQYF. The CDR3 region has the DNA TGTGCCATCAGTGTGAGGTCGGACACAGATACGCAGTATTTT.

This clone showed up just a few times. The chain has TRBV5-6 and TRBJ1-2; D not certain. There are 14 residues in the CDR3. The germline V and J ends were trimmed by 6 bases and 2 bases, with 14 bases remaining between them. CDR1 and CDR2 from the germline V gene are SGHDT and YYEEEE. This CDR3 reads CASTRGDPNYGYTF. CDR3 coding DNA: TGTGCCAGCACCCGGGGTGATCCAAACTATGGCTACACCTTC.

The gene calls are TRBV14 and TRBJ2-7, with 8 bases that match TRBD1. The CDR3 has 16 residues. Germline CDR1 reads SGHDN; CDR2 reads FVKESK. The V and J ends lost 4 bases and 2 bases, in that order; junction bases with no gene match: 10. The CDR3 sequence is CASSLIGTGGAYEQYF. For the CDR3, the DNA is TGTGCCAGCAGCCTAATTGGGACAGGAGGTGCCTACGAGCAGTACTTC. Full variable domain (rest looked up from reference TRBV14 and TRBJ2-7): EAGVTQFPSHSVIEKGQTVTLRCDPISGHDNLYWYRRVMGKEIKFLLHFVKESKQDESGMPNNRFLAERTGGTYSTLKVQPAELEDSGVYFCASSLIGTGGAYEQYFGPGTRLTVT.

The chain uses TRBV10-3 and TRBJ2-7; 7 bases are shared with TRBD1. Looked up from germline, CDR1 is ENHRY and CDR2 is SYGVKD. V was clipped by 2 bases and J by 3 bases; unmatched bases: 7. The CDR3 has 15 amino acids. CDR3: CAISEVDRVGYEQYF. The CDR3 DNA reads as TGTGCCATCAGTGAGGTAGACAGGGTCGGCTACGAGCAGTACTTC.

This sequence joins TRBV18 and TRBJ2-7; D is possibly TRBD1 (5 bases). This CDR3 has 16 residues. V lost 3 bases and J lost 0, with 15 bases in between. The germline V gene encodes CDR1 KGHSH and CDR2 LQKENI. Here the CDR3 DNA reads TGTGCCAGCTCACCCGACCAGGGTCACCTCTCCTACGAGCAGTACTTC. Its translation: CASSPDQGHLSYEQYF.

The chain uses TRBV19 and TRBJ1-5, with 8 bases aligning to TRBD1. Germline trimming cut 5 bases from V and 2 bases from J; bases unmatched to any gene: 11. This CDR3 spans 17 amino acids. Germline V gene sequence: CDR1 LNHDA, CDR2 SQIVND (reference sequence). CDR3 bases: TGTGCCAGTAGTCCGAGGACAGGGCCAGGGGGCAATCAGCCCCAGCATTTT. Protein: CASSPRTGPGGNQPQHF.

In this sample, this clone turned up a few times. The genes are TRBV7-3 and TRBJ2-5; maybe TRBD1 (6 bases). CDR1 and CDR2 (germline): SGHTA, FQGTGA. V dropped 5 bases and J dropped 5 bases, with 15 bases sitting between them. The length of the CDR3 is 14 residues. CDR3: CASSQSGVGETQYF. The CDR3 DNA is TGTGCCAGCAGCCAGTCAGGGGTAGGGGAGACCCAGTACTTC. The full variable domain, its missing parts supplied by reference TRBV7-3 and TRBJ2-5, is GAGVSQTPSNKVTEKGKYVELRCDPISGHTALYWYRQSLGQGPEFLIYFQGTGAADDSGLPNDRFFAVRPEGSVSTLKIQRTERGDSAVYLCASSQSGVGETQYFGPGTRLLVL.

This clone was seen once. The chain links TRBV6-5 to TRBJ2-2; D gene unclear. Trimming removed 4 bases from V and 0 bases from J, with 9 bases in between. The CDR3 has 15 residues. The germline gives CDR1 MNHEY, CDR2 SVGAGI. The CDR3 here is CASSFDFSNTGELFF. The CDR3 DNA is TGTGCCAGCAGTTTCGACTTTTCGAACACCGGGGAGCTGTTTTTT.

J is TRBJ2-1 and V is TRBV4-1; TRBD2 matches 7 bases. This CDR3 comprises 19 residues. The germline V gene encodes CDR1 MGHRA and CDR2 YSYEKL. Unmatched junction bases numbered 17, after V lost 1 base and J lost 5 bases. CDR3 in amino acids: CASSQVYRVGREAHNEQFF. The CDR3 DNA reads as TGCGCCAGCAGCCAAGTTTACCGGGTTGGGAGGGAAGCACACAATGAGCAGTTCTTC.

Only one count was recorded for this clone. The chain uses TRBV18 and TRBJ2-4; 10 nucleotides line up with TRBD2. The CDR3 sequence is 15 residues long. CDR1 and CDR2 (germline): KGHSH, LQKENI. V shed 6 bases and J 7 bases; nucleotides not matched to a gene: 9. The CDR3 nucleotides read TGTGCCAGCTCGCCGCTAGCGGGAGTGGACAACATTCAGTACTTC. It yields the protein CASSPLAGVDNIQYF.

The chain has TRBV4-3 and TRBJ2-3; 9 bases are a match to TRBD2. This CDR3 comprises 16 residues. Germline V gene lookup returns CDR1 LGHNA and CDR2 YSLEER. V shed 4 bases and J 2 bases; nucleotides not matched to a gene: 7. In DNA, the CDR3 is TGCGCCAGCAGCCCGGCTCCTAGCGGGAACACAGATACGCAGTATTTT. Protein sequence: CASSPAPSGNTDTQYF.

A few counts support this clone. V and J are TRBV29-1 and TRBJ2-3; 9 bases match TRBD1. This CDR3 contains 15 residues. CDR1 and CDR2 (germline): SQVTM, ANQGSEA. Trimming took 6 bases from V and 4 from J; bases not matched to a gene: 11. The CDR3 nucleotides are TGCAGCGTGGCAACCCCGGGACAGGGAGCAGATACGCAGTATTTT. It yields the protein CSVATPGQGADTQYF.

The sample holds a few counts of this clone. The genes are TRBV18 and TRBJ2-7; the match to TRBD1 covers 10 bases. The CDR3 totals 14 residues. V was clipped by 6 bases and J by 1 base; unmatched bases: 3. Germline CDR1 is KGHSH and CDR2 is LQKENI. CDR3 bases: TGTGCCAGCTCCGGACAGGGGGTATCCTACGAGCAGTACTTC. Amino acid sequence: CASSGQGVSYEQYF.

CDR3 nucleotides: TGTGCCATCAGTAAGACAGGGTCGGGCACTGAAGCTTTCTTT. As protein: CAISKTGSGTEAFF. The chain carries TRBV10-3 and TRBJ1-1; 7 nucleotides align to TRBD1. The CDR3 is 14 amino acids. Germline values: CDR1 ENHRY, CDR2 SYGVKD. V trimming: 5 bases; J trimming: 4 bases; junction bases outside the gene matches: 7.

The chain uses TRBV7-9 and TRBJ2-3; weak D call: TRBD2 (6 bases). From germline, CDR1 is SEHNR and CDR2 FQNEAQ (reference sequence). There are 14 residues in the CDR3. V lost 2 bases and J lost 8, with 14 bases in between. CDR3 sequence (DNA): TGTGCCAGCAGCTTAAGGTCTAGCGATGGTACGCAGTATTTT. It is translated as CASSLRSSDGTQYF.